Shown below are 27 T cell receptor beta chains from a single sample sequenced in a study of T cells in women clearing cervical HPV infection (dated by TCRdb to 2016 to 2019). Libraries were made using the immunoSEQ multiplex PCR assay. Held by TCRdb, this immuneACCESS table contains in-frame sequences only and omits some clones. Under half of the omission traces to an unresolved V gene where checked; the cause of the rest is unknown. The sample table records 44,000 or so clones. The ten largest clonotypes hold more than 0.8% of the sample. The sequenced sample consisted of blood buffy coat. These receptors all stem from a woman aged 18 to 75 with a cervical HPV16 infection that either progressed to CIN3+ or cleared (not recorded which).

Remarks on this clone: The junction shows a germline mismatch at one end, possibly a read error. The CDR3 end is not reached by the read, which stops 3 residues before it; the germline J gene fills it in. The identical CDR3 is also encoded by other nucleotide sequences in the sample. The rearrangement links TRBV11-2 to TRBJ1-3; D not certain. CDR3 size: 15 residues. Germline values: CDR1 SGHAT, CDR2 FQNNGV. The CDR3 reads CASSLLGLSGNTIYF. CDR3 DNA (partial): TGTGCCAGCAGCTTATTGGGCCTCTCTGGAAACACA.

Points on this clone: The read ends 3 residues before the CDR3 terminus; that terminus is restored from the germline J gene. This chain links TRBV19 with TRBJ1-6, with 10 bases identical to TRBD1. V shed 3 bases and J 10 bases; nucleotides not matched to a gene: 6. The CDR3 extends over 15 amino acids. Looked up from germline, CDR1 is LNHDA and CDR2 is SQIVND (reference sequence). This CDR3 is CASSMGQGKTSPLHF. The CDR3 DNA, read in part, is TGTGCCAGTAGTATGGGACAGGGGAAAACATCACCC.

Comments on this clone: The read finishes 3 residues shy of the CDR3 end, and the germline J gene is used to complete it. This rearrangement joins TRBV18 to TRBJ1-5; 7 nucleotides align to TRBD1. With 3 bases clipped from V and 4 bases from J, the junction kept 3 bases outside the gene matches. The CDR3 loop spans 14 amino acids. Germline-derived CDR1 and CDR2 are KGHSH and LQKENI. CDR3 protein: CASSPTGNNQPQHF. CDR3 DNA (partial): TGTGCCAGCTCACCGACAGGGAATAATCAGCCC.

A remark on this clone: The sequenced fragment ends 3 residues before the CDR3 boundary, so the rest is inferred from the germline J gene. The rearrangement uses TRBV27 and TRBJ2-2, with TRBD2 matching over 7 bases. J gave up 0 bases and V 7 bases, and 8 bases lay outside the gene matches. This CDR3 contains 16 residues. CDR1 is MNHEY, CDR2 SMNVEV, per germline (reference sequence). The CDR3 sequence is CASTKWGGPNTGELFF. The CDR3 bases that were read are TGTGCCAGCACCAAATGGGGGGGTCCGAACACCGGGGAG.

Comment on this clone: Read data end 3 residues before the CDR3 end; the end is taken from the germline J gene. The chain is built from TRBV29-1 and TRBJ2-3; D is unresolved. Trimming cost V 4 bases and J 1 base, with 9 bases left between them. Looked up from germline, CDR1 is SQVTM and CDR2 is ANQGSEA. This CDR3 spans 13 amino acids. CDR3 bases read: TGCAGCGTTGGAAACAAAGGCACAGATACG. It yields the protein CSVGNKGTDT. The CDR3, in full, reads CSVGNKGTDTQYF.

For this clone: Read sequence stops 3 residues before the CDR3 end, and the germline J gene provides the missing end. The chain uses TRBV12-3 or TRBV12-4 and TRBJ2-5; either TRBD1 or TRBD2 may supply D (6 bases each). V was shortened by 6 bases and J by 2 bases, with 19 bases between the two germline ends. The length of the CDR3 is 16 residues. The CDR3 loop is CASSARRGTVQETQYF. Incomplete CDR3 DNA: TGTGCCAGCAGCGCCAGGAGGGGGACCGTGCAAGAGACC.

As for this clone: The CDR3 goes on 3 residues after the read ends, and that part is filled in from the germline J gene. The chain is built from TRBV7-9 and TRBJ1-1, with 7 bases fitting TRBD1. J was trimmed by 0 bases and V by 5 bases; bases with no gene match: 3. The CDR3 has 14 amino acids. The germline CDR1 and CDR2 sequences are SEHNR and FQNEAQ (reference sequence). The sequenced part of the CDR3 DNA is TGTGCCAGCAGCCTCACAGGGGTGAACACTGAA. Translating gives CASSLTGVNTE. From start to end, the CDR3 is CASSLTGVNTEAFF.

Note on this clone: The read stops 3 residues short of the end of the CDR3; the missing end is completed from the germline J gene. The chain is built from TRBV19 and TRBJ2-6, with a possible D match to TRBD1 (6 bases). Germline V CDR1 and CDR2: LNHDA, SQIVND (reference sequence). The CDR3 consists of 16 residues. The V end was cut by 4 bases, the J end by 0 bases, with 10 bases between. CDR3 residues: CASSRGHPSGANVLTF. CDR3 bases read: TGTGCCAGTAGTAGGGGACATCCCTCTGGGGCCAACGTC.

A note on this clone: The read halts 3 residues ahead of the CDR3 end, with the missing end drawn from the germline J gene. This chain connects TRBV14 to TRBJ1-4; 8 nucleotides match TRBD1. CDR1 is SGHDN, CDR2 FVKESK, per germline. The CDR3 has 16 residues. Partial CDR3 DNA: TGTGCCAGCAGCCTTCGAACAGGGGGGGATAATTCACCA. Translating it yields CASSLRTGGDNSP. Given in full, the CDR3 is CASSLRTGGDNSPLFF.

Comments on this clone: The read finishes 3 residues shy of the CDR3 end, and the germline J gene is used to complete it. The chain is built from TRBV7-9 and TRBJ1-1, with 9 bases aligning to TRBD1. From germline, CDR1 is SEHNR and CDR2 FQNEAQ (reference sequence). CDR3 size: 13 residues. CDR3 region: CASSSNRGRGAFF. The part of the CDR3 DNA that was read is TGTGCCAGCAGCTCTAACAGGGGGCGCGGA.

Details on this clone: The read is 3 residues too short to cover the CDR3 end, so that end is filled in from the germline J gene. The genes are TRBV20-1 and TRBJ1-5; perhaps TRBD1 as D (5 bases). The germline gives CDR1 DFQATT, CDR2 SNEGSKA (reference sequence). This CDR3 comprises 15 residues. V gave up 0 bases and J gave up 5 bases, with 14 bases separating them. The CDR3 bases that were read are TGCAGTGCTAGAGAGGATAGGACACTCGATCAGCCC. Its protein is CSAREDRTLDQP. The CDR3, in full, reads CSAREDRTLDQPQHF.

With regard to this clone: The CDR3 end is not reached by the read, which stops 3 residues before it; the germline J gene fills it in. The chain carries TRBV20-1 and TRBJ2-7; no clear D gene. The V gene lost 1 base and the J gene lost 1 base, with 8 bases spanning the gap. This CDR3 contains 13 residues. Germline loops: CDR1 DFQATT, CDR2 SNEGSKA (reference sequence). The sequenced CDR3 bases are TGCAGTGCTAGAGGGCAGGTTTCCTACGAG. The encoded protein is CSARGQVSYE. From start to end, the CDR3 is CSARGQVSYEQYF.

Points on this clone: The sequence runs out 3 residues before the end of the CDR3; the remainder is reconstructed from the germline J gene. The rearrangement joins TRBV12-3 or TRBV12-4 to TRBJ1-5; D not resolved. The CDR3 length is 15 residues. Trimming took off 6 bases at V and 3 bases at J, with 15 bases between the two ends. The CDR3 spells CASSPRRASNQPQHF. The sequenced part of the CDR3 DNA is TGTGCCAGCAGCCCACGGAGGGCCTCCAATCAGCCC.

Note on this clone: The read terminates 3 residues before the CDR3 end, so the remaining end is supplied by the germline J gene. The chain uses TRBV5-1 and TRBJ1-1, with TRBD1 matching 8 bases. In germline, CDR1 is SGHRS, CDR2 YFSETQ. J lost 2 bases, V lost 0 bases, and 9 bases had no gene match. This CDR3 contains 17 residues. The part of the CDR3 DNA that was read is TGCGCCAGCAGCTTGGGAGACAGGGGAAGGATTAACACTGAA. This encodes CASSLGDRGRINTE. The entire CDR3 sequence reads CASSLGDRGRINTEAFF.

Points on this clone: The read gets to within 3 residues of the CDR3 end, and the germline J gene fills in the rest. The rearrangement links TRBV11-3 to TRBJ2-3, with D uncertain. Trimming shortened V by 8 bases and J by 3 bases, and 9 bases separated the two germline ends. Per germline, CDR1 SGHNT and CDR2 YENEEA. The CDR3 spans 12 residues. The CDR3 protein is CASGYQTDTQYF. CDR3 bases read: TGTGCCAGCGGCTATCAAACAGATACG.

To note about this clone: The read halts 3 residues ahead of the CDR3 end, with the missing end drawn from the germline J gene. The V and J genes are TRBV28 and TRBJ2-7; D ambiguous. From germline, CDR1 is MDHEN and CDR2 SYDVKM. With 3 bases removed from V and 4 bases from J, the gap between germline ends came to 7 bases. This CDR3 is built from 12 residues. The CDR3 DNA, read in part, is TGTGCCAGCAGTTTTGACTGGTACGAG. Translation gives CASSFDWYE. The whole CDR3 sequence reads CASSFDWYEQYF.

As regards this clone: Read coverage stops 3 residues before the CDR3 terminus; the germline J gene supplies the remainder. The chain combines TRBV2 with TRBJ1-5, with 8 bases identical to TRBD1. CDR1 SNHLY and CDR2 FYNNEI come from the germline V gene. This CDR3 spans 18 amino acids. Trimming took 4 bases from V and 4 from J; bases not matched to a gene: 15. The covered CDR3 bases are TGTGCCAGCAGTGGAAGGGACAGGAACCCCACTTTTAATCAGCCC. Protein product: CASSGRDRNPTFNQP. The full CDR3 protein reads CASSGRDRNPTFNQPQHF.

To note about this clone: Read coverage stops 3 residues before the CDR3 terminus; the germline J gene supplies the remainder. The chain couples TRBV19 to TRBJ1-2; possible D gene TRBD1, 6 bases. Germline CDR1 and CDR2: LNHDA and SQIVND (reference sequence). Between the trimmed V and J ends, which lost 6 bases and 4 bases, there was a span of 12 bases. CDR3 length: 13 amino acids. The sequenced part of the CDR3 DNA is TGTGCCAGTAGACAGGGTTTAGGCTATGGC. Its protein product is CASRQGLGYG. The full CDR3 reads CASRQGLGYGYTF. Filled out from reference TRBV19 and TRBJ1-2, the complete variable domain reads DGGITQSPKYLFRKEGQNVTLSCEQNLNHDAMYWYRQDPGQGLRLIYYSQIVNDFQKGDIAEGYSVSREKKESFPLTVTSAQKNPTAFYLCASRQGLGYGYTFGSGTRLTVV.

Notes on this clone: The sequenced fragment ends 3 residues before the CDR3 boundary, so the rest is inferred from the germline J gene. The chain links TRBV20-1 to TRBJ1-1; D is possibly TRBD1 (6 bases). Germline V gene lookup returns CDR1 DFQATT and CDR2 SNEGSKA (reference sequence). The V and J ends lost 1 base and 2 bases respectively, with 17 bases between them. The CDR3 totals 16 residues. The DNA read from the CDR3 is TGCAGTGCTAGAGCTACCGGGACACCCTACAACACTGAA. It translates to CSARATGTPYNTE. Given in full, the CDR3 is CSARATGTPYNTEAFF.

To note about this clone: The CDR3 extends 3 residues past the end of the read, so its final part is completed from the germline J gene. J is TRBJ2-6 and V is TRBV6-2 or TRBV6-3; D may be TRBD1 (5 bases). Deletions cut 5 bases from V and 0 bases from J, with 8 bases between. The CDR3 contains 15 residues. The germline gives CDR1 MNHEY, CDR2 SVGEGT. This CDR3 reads CASSKGFSGANVLTF. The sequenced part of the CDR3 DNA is TGTGCCAGCAGTAAGGGGTTCTCTGGGGCCAACGTC.

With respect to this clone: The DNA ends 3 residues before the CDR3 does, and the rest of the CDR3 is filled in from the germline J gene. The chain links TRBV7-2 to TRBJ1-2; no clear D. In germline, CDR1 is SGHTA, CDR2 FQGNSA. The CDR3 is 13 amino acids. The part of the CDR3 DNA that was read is TGTGCCAGCAGCTTAAGCCCTCTCTACGAC. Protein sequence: CASSLSPLYD. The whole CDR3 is CASSLSPLYDYTF. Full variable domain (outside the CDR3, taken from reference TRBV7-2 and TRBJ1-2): GAGVSQSPSNKVTEKGKDVELRCDPISGHTALYWYRQSLGQGLEFLIYFQGNSAPDKSGLPSDRFSAERTGGSVSTLTIQRTQQEDSAVYLCASSLSPLYDYTFGSGTRLTVV.

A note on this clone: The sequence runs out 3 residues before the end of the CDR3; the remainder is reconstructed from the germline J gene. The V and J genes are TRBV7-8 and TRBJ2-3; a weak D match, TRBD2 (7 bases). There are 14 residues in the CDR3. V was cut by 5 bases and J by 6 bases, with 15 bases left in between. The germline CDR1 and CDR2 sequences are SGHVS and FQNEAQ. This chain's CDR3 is CASSLRGAGDTQYF. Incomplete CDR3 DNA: TGTGCCAGCAGCCTCCGGGGGGCCGGGGATACG.

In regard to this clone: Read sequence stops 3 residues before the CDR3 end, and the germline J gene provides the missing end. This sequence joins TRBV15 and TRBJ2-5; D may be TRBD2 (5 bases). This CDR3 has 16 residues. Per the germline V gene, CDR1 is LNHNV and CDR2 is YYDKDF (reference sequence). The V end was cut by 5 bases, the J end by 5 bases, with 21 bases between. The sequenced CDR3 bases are TGTGCCACCAGCCGGAGAAGCGGCAGTCTTTTGGAGACC. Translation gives CATSRRSGSLLET. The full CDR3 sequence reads CATSRRSGSLLETQYF.

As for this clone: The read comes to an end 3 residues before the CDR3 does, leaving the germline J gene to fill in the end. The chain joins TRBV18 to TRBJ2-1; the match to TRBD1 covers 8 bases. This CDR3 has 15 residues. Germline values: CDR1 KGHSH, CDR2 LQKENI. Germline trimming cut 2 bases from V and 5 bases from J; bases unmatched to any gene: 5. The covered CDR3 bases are TGTGCCAGCTCACCAATCAGGGGGCCCGACAATGAG. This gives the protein CASSPIRGPDNE. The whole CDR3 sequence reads CASSPIRGPDNEQFF. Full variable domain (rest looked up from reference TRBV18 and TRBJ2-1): NAGVMQNPRHLVRRRGQEARLRCSPMKGHSHVYWYRQLPEEGLKFMVYLQKENIIDESGMPKERFSAEFPKEGPSILRIQQVVRGDSAAYFCASSPIRGPDNEQFFGPGTRLTVL.

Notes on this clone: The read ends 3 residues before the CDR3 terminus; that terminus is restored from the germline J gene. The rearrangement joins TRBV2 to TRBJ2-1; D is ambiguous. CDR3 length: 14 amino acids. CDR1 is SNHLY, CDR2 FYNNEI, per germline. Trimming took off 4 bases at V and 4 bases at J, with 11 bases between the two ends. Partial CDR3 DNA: TGTGCCAGCAGTGTAGTTAGGGTTTACAATGAG. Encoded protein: CASSVVRVYNE. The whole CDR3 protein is CASSVVRVYNEQFF. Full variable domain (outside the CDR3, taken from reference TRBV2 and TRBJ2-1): EPEVTQTPSHQVTQMGQEVILRCVPISNHLYFYWYRQILGQKVEFLVSFYNNEISEKSEIFDDQFSVERPDGSNFTLKIRSTKLEDSAMYFCASSVVRVYNEQFFGPGTRLTVL.

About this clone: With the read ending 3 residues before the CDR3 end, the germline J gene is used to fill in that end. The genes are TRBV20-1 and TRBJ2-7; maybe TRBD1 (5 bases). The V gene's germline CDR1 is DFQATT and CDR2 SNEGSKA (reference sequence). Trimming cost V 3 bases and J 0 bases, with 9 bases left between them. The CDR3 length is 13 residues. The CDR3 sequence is CSARAGNSYEQYF. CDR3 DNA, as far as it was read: TGCAGTGCTAGGGCAGGGAACTCCTACGAG.

Incomplete CDR3 DNA: TGTGCCAGCAGCCAAGCGTCTAGCGGGGAGGTG. Protein product: CASSQASSGEV. The full CDR3 is CASSQASSGEVYTF. The chain carries TRBV4-2 and TRBJ1-2; unclear D gene. Read data end 3 residues before the CDR3 end; the end is taken from the germline J gene. Germline lookup yields CDR1 LGHNA and CDR2 YNFKEQ. The CDR3 contains 14 residues.